The clone carrying this TCR beta chain has a count of ten or more. Antigen: not known. A junction boundary mismatches the germline segment, possibly from a read error. Amplified TCR beta CDR3 regions derived from RNA transcripts. The TCR CDR3 first-round RT-PCR relied on the HTBI primer set. Each CDR3 protein gets one entry after TCRdb re-called the multiplex PCR reads with MiXCR. The sample includes some 600,000 distinct CDR3 sequences, about 14% of them seen just once. The sample is drawn from a study of T cells in Graves' hyperthyroidism and ophthalmopathy. Points from the study as a whole: The model predicted ophthalmopathy a median around six months before onset. Blood samples included most of the expanded thyroid clonotypes exceeding 0.001.

Material: blood. The clonotype was recovered from a woman in her twenties or thirties with Graves' hyperthyroidism that later progressed to Graves' ophthalmopathy.

CDR3 amino acids: CASGLGLSEQYF. The CDR3 DNA reads as TGTGCTAGTGGATTGGGACTATCCGAGCAGTACTTC. The genes are TRBV12-5 and TRBJ2-7, with 7 bases matching TRBD2. CDR3 length equals 12 residues. Per the germline V gene, CDR1 is LGHNT and CDR2 is FRNRAP.